This is a list of T cell receptor beta chains from one sample in a study of cytomegalovirus exposure and HLA in healthy donors. TCRdb keeps only in-frame clones here, not all; method: immunoSEQ multiplex PCR. The table shows roughly 90,000 clones, with about four fifths occurring only once. The sample taken for sequencing was PBMCs. All receptors come from a man between 18 and 35 years old in good health and CMV-seronegative. Both conserved end residues are part of each CDR3. D genes are given only for firm matches. Clone size is shown for a subset of rows, as once, few, many or a class of expanded clone.

clone_size: .; d_call: TRBD1; j_call: TRBJ1-1; v_call: TRBV29-1; cdr3_aa: CSAEGQGKRHTEAFF; cdr3_nt: TGCAGCGCCGAGGGACAGGGGAAAAGGCACACTGAAGCTTTCTTT
clone_size: .; d_call: .; j_call: TRBJ1-5; v_call: TRBV15; cdr3_aa: CATSRDKRGSNQPQHF; cdr3_nt: TGTGCCACCAGCAGAGATAAGCGGGGAAGCAATCAGCCCCAGCATTTT
clone_size: .; d_call: .; j_call: TRBJ1-1; v_call: TRBV5-8; cdr3_aa: CASSLSHRVNTEAFF; cdr3_nt: TGTGCCAGCAGCTTGAGCCACAGGGTGAACACTGAAGCTTTCTTT
clone_size: .; d_call: TRBD1; j_call: TRBJ1-1; v_call: TRBV7-8; cdr3_aa: CASSFQGTGAGYEAFF; cdr3_nt: TGTGCCAGCAGCTTCCAGGGGACAGGGGCAGGCTATGAAGCTTTCTTT
clone_size: .; d_call: TRBD1; j_call: TRBJ1-3; v_call: TRBV6-1; cdr3_aa: CASSETGTDSGNTIYF; cdr3_nt: TGTGCCAGCAGTGAGACCGGGACAGACTCTGGAAACACCATATATTTT
clone_size: few; d_call: TRBD1; j_call: TRBJ1-1; v_call: TRBV11-2; cdr3_aa: CASSGQVNTEAFF; cdr3_nt: TGTGCCAGCAGCGGACAGGTGAACACTGAAGCTTTCTTT
clone_size: .; d_call: TRBD1; j_call: TRBJ1-5; v_call: TRBV6-5; cdr3_aa: CASREQGLDQPQHF; cdr3_nt: TGTGCCAGCAGAGAACAGGGGCTGGATCAGCCCCAGCATTTT
clone_size: once; d_call: TRBD1; j_call: TRBJ1-2; v_call: TRBV30; cdr3_aa: CAWNHRGGGYGYTF; cdr3_nt: TGTGCCTGGAACCACAGGGGAGGAGGCTATGGCTACACCTTC
clone_size: once; d_call: TRBD2; j_call: TRBJ2-1; v_call: TRBV7-8; cdr3_aa: CASSLGGGVFYNEQFF; cdr3_nt: TGTGCCAGCAGCTTAGGGGGAGGGGTTTTCTACAATGAGCAGTTCTTC
clone_size: .; d_call: TRBD1; j_call: TRBJ1-5; v_call: TRBV30; cdr3_aa: CAWSTGTVNQPQHF; cdr3_nt: TGTGCCTGGAGCACCGGGACAGTCAATCAGCCCCAGCATTTT
clone_size: .; d_call: TRBD1; j_call: TRBJ1-5; v_call: TRBV5-8; cdr3_aa: CASSPPQWDRGSNQPQHF; cdr3_nt: TGTGCCAGCAGCCCACCACAATGGGACAGGGGAAGCAATCAGCCCCAGCATTTT
clone_size: .; d_call: .; j_call: TRBJ2-7; v_call: TRBV7-2; cdr3_aa: CASSPSLPGQYF; cdr3_nt: TGTGCCAGCAGCCCCAGCCTCCCGGGGCAGTACTTC
clone_size: .; d_call: TRBD2; j_call: TRBJ2-3; v_call: TRBV7-9; cdr3_aa: CASSLSGRYTDTQYF; cdr3_nt: TGTGCCAGCAGCCTTAGCGGGAGGTACACAGATACGCAGTATTTT
clone_size: .; d_call: .; j_call: TRBJ1-2; v_call: TRBV27; cdr3_aa: CASSLQGYGYTF; cdr3_nt: TGTGCCAGCAGTCTACAGGGCTATGGCTACACCTTC
clone_size: .; d_call: TRBD1; j_call: TRBJ1-2; v_call: TRBV29-1; cdr3_aa: CSVRIQGAGGYTF; cdr3_nt: TGCAGCGTCCGAATACAGGGGGCTGGTGGCTACACCTTC
clone_size: .; d_call: .; j_call: TRBJ1-4; v_call: TRBV6-5; cdr3_aa: CASSPGGRREKLFF; cdr3_nt: TGTGCCAGCAGTCCCGGGGGGCGAAGAGAAAAACTGTTTTTT
clone_size: .; d_call: TRBD2; j_call: TRBJ2-6; v_call: TRBV5-6; cdr3_aa: CASSGGLAGAGANVLTF; cdr3_nt: TGTGCCAGCAGCGGGGGACTAGCGGGAGCTGGGGCCAACGTCCTGACTTTC
clone_size: once; d_call: .; j_call: TRBJ1-2; v_call: TRBV27; cdr3_aa: CASSLNRQDTF; cdr3_nt: TGTGCCAGCAGTTTAAACCGACAGGACACCTTC
clone_size: few; d_call: .; j_call: TRBJ2-5; v_call: TRBV19; cdr3_aa: CASSIPGQGGGLETQYF; cdr3_nt: TGTGCCAGTAGTATACCGGGTCAGGGGGGAGGATTAGAGACCCAGTACTTC
clone_size: .; d_call: .; j_call: TRBJ1-2; v_call: TRBV30; cdr3_aa: CAWRADSPYGYTF; cdr3_nt: TGTGCCTGGAGAGCCGACAGCCCCTATGGCTACACCTTC
clone_size: .; d_call: TRBD1; j_call: TRBJ1-6; v_call: TRBV6-5; cdr3_aa: CASRKFGQGNSPLHF; cdr3_nt: TGTGCCAGCAGGAAATTCGGACAGGGGAATTCACCCCTCCACTTT
clone_size: .; d_call: .; j_call: TRBJ1-2; v_call: TRBV7-3; cdr3_aa: CASSFDSRGGYTF; cdr3_nt: TGTGCCAGCAGCTTCGATAGCCGCGGTGGCTACACCTTC
clone_size: .; d_call: .; j_call: TRBJ1-2; v_call: TRBV5-6; cdr3_aa: CASSLEGGRRLTGYTF; cdr3_nt: TGTGCCAGCAGCTTGGAGGGGGGGCGGAGGTTGACTGGCTACACCTTC
clone_size: few; d_call: .; j_call: TRBJ1-1; v_call: TRBV10-3; cdr3_aa: CAISEPARGLATYGAEAFF; cdr3_nt: TGTGCCATCAGTGAGCCCGCTCGGGGTTTAGCGACATACGGCGCTGAAGCTTTCTTT
clone_size: once; d_call: TRBD2; j_call: TRBJ2-1; v_call: TRBV15; cdr3_aa: CATSRPRTSGSIDEQFF; cdr3_nt: TGTGCCACCAGCAGACCACGGACTAGCGGGAGTATAGATGAGCAGTTCTTC
clone_size: .; d_call: .; j_call: TRBJ2-2; v_call: TRBV28; cdr3_aa: CASSPYVDTGELFF; cdr3_nt: TGTGCCAGCAGTCCCTACGTGGACACCGGGGAGCTGTTTTTT
clone_size: .; d_call: .; j_call: TRBJ2-6; v_call: TRBV25-1; cdr3_aa: CASSDNSGANVLTF; cdr3_nt: TGTGCCAGCAGTGATAACTCTGGGGCCAACGTCCTGACTTTC
clone_size: .; d_call: .; j_call: TRBJ2-1; v_call: TRBV13; cdr3_aa: CASSLSYRASDEQFF; cdr3_nt: TGTGCCAGCAGCTTGAGCTACAGAGCCTCGGATGAGCAGTTCTTC
clone_size: few; d_call: .; j_call: TRBJ1-2; v_call: TRBV6-4; cdr3_aa: CASSREIPAGDSKYFYGYTF; cdr3_nt: TGTGCCAGCAGTAGAGAGATACCAGCAGGGGATTCCAAGTACTTCTATGGCTACACCTTC
clone_size: .; d_call: .; j_call: TRBJ1-1; v_call: TRBV28; cdr3_aa: CASSPRRGQNTEAFF; cdr3_nt: TGTGCCAGCAGTCCCCGAAGAGGCCAGAACACTGAAGCTTTCTTT
clone_size: .; d_call: TRBD2; j_call: TRBJ2-1; v_call: TRBV9; cdr3_aa: CASSVGAGGPQHEQFF; cdr3_nt: TGTGCCAGCAGCGTAGGGGCGGGAGGGCCCCAACATGAGCAGTTCTTC
clone_size: .; d_call: .; j_call: TRBJ2-7; v_call: TRBV28; cdr3_aa: CASSLSSPYEQYF; cdr3_nt: TGTGCCAGCAGTTTATCCTCCCCCTACGAGCAGTACTTC
clone_size: .; d_call: .; j_call: TRBJ1-3; v_call: TRBV28; cdr3_aa: CASSLWRQTGNTIYF; cdr3_nt: TGTGCCAGCAGTTTATGGCGACAGACTGGAAACACCATATATTTT
clone_size: .; d_call: .; j_call: TRBJ1-1; v_call: TRBV6-5; cdr3_aa: CASSYSFFGGTTEAFF; cdr3_nt: TGTGCCAGCAGTTACAGTTTCTTCGGGGGGACCACTGAAGCTTTCTTT
clone_size: .; d_call: .; j_call: TRBJ1-5; v_call: TRBV7-9; cdr3_aa: CASSLFLDGNQPQHF; cdr3_nt: TGTGCCAGCAGCTTGTTCCTAGACGGCAATCAGCCCCAGCATTTT
clone_size: .; d_call: .; j_call: TRBJ1-1; v_call: TRBV7-2; cdr3_aa: CASSPGMWNTEAFF; cdr3_nt: TGTGCCAGCAGCCCCGGGATGTGGAACACTGAAGCTTTCTTT
clone_size: .; d_call: TRBD2; j_call: TRBJ2-1; v_call: TRBV11-1; cdr3_aa: CASSSRRLAGGDEQFF; cdr3_nt: TGTGCCAGCAGCTCCCGGCGACTAGCGGGAGGGGATGAGCAGTTCTTC
clone_size: .; d_call: TRBD1; j_call: TRBJ2-6; v_call: TRBV29-1; cdr3_aa: CSVGDRDSANVLTF; cdr3_nt: TGCAGCGTTGGAGACAGGGATTCGGCCAACGTCCTGACTTTC
clone_size: .; d_call: .; j_call: TRBJ2-7; v_call: TRBV30; cdr3_aa: CAWSVFYEQYF; cdr3_nt: TGTGCCTGGAGTGTCTTCTACGAGCAGTACTTC
clone_size: .; d_call: TRBD2; j_call: TRBJ2-7; v_call: TRBV4-1; cdr3_aa: CASSQTSGRFQYEQYF; cdr3_nt: TGCGCCAGCAGCCAAACTAGCGGGAGGTTCCAATACGAGCAGTACTTC
clone_size: once; d_call: .; j_call: TRBJ1-5; v_call: TRBV27; cdr3_aa: CASGPFYSNQPQHF; cdr3_nt: TGTGCCAGCGGCCCCTTTTATAGCAATCAGCCCCAGCATTTT
clone_size: .; d_call: TRBD1; j_call: TRBJ2-7; v_call: TRBV29-1; cdr3_aa: CSVATGSSYEQYF; cdr3_nt: TGCAGCGTGGCGACAGGGAGCTCCTACGAGCAGTACTTC
clone_size: .; d_call: .; j_call: TRBJ1-1; v_call: TRBV6-5; cdr3_aa: CASSRQGMNTEAFF; cdr3_nt: TGTGCCAGCAGTCGTCAGGGGATGAACACTGAAGCTTTCTTT
clone_size: few; d_call: .; j_call: TRBJ1-6; v_call: TRBV7-6; cdr3_aa: CASSLGGNSYNSPLHF; cdr3_nt: TGTGCCAGCAGCTTAGGAGGTAACTCCTATAATTCACCCCTCCACTTT
clone_size: .; d_call: TRBD1; j_call: TRBJ1-1; v_call: TRBV19; cdr3_aa: CASLGQGADTEAFF; cdr3_nt: TGTGCCAGTTTAGGGCAGGGGGCGGACACTGAAGCTTTCTTT
clone_size: .; d_call: TRBD1; j_call: TRBJ2-7; v_call: TRBV27; cdr3_aa: CASRGSDRGIYEQCF; cdr3_nt: TGTGCCAGCAGGGGCTCGGACAGGGGAATCTACGAGCAGTGCTTC
clone_size: .; d_call: .; j_call: TRBJ1-2; v_call: TRBV30; cdr3_aa: CAWDVTGPYGYTF; cdr3_nt: TGTGCCTGGGACGTGACAGGACCCTATGGCTACACCTTC
clone_size: .; d_call: TRBD2; j_call: TRBJ2-1; v_call: TRBV5-8; cdr3_aa: CASSLWGSSGGDNEQFF; cdr3_nt: TGTGCCAGCAGCTTATGGGGTTCTAGCGGGGGTGACAATGAGCAGTTCTTC
clone_size: .; d_call: .; j_call: TRBJ2-7; v_call: TRBV15; cdr3_aa: CATSRDLNRVDEQYF; cdr3_nt: TGTGCCACCAGCAGGGACCTCAACAGGGTCGACGAGCAGTACTTC
clone_size: once; d_call: TRBD1; j_call: TRBJ1-1; v_call: TRBV10-2; cdr3_aa: CASRDRASMNTEAFF; cdr3_nt: TGCGCCAGCAGAGACAGGGCGAGCATGAACACTGAAGCTTTCTTT
clone_size: .; d_call: TRBD2; j_call: TRBJ2-3; v_call: TRBV11-3; cdr3_aa: CASSLVAGADTQYF; cdr3_nt: TGTGCCAGCAGCCTCGTGGCGGGGGCAGATACGCAGTATTTT
clone_size: .; d_call: TRBD1; j_call: TRBJ2-3; v_call: TRBV12-5; cdr3_aa: CASGLGIQGDLPF; cdr3_nt: TGTGCTAGTGGTTTGGGGATACAGGGGGACCTTCCTTTT
clone_size: once; d_call: .; j_call: TRBJ2-1; v_call: TRBV1; cdr3_aa: CTSSLLYRGFPNEQFF; cdr3_nt: TGCACCAGCAGCCTACTCTACAGGGGGTTCCCCAATGAGCAGTTCTTC
clone_size: .; d_call: TRBD1; j_call: TRBJ1-5; v_call: TRBV30; cdr3_aa: CAWSEQGGLPQHF; cdr3_nt: TGTGCCTGGAGTGAACAGGGGGGCTTACCCCAGCATTTT
clone_size: .; d_call: TRBD2; j_call: TRBJ2-5; v_call: TRBV6-5; cdr3_aa: CASSYARTGGAQYF; cdr3_nt: TGTGCCAGCAGTTACGCCCGGACTGGGGGGGCCCAGTACTTC